These 26 T cell receptor beta chains were sequenced from one sample in a study of T cell responses to AZD1222 COVID-19 vaccine. Sequencing was performed with immunoSEQ multiplex PCR; in TCRdb, only in-frame clones are kept and a portion is missing. Of fewer than 200,000 clones listed, around 92% are singletons. Sequencing was performed on peripheral blood, taken on day 0 of AZD1222 vaccination. These TCRs come from an adult in good health.

The sample holds a few counts of this clone. The chain couples TRBV2 to TRBJ1-1; possibly TRBD1 for D (5 bases). V lost 2 bases and J lost 1, with 11 bases in between. From germline, CDR1 is SNHLY and CDR2 FYNNEI. The CDR3 loop spans 15 amino acids. The CDR3 loop is CASSERGRKNTEAFF. CDR3 in DNA: TGTGCCAGCAGTGAAAGGGGACGTAAGAACACTGAAGCTTTCTTT.

The V and J genes are TRBV5-4 and TRBJ2-5, with a weak D call TRBD1 (7 bases). The CDR3 length is 15 residues. Trimming left V 5 bases short and J 2 bases short, with 16 bases between. Germline lookup yields CDR1 SGHNT and CDR2 YYREEE (reference sequence). The CDR3 coding sequence is TGTGCCAGCAGGTTTTCTCAGGGGGGACAAGAGACCCAGTACTTC. Its protein product is CASRFSQGGQETQYF.

The CDR3 reads CASSETGPLDMADTQYF. The CDR3 DNA is TGTGCCAGCAGTGAAACGGGACCCCTAGATATGGCAGATACGCAGTATTTT. This chain joins TRBV6-1 and TRBJ2-3; either TRBD1 or TRBD2 may supply D (5 bases each). Germline lookup yields CDR1 MNHNS and CDR2 SASEGT. The CDR3 has 17 amino acids. V was pared by 2 bases and J by 4 bases, with 19 bases between.

CDR3 in amino acids: CASSARLAGLSTDTQYF. CDR3 DNA sequence: TGTGCCAGCAGTGCGAGACTAGCGGGGCTTAGCACAGATACGCAGTATTTT. The chain combines TRBV6-4 with TRBJ2-3; TRBD2 agrees at 11 bases. Losses at the gene ends were 4 bases for V and 0 bases for J; bases not matched to a gene: 6. This CDR3 contains 17 residues. In germline, CDR1 is MRHNA, CDR2 SNTAGT.

This clone was detected once. The chain employs TRBV5-4 and TRBJ2-4; possibly TRBD1 for D (6 bases). The germline CDR1 and CDR2 sequences are SGHNT and YYREEE (reference sequence). The CDR3 is 14 amino acids. Trimming left V 4 bases short and J 6 bases short, with 14 bases between. CDR3 coding DNA: TGTGCCAGCAGCGCAGAAACGGACAGAAACATTCAGTACTTC. It specifies CASSAETDRNIQYF.

This clone was observed once. The CDR3 sequence: CASSRGLRNLHF. CDR3 nucleotides: TGTGCCAGCAGTCGCGGGCTTCGGAACCTCCACTTT. This chain links TRBV27 with TRBJ1-6; the D is unclear. Germline CDR1 reads MNHEY; CDR2 reads SMNVEV (reference sequence). The V end lost 5 bases, the J end lost 15 bases, and 14 bases lay between the germline ends. The CDR3 is 12 residues long.

This chain joins TRBV28 and TRBJ1-2; 9 bases are a match to TRBD1. The CDR3 is made up of 15 amino acids. The ends lost 3 bases at V and 6 bases at J; junction bases unmatched: 8. Germline CDR1 is MDHEN and CDR2 is SYDVKM. The chain's CDR3 is CASSFPTGGVDGYTF. The DNA of the CDR3 is TGTGCCAGCAGTTTCCCGACAGGGGGTGTAGATGGCTACACCTTC.

The CDR3 protein is CASSQEEGAQETQYF. The DNA of the CDR3 is TGTGCCAGCAGCCAAGAAGAAGGGGCTCAAGAGACCCAGTACTTC. The chain employs TRBV3-1 (or the pseudogene TRBV3-2) and TRBJ2-5; a weak D match, TRBD1 (5 bases). CDR1 LGHDT and CDR2 YNNKEL come from the germline V gene (reference sequence). V shed 0 bases and J shed 2 bases, with 10 bases lying between them. CDR3 length: 15 residues.

The V and J genes are TRBV6-2 or TRBV6-3 and TRBJ1-5; D not resolved. Germline assignment: CDR1 MNHEY and CDR2 SVGEGT. Deletions cut 1 base from V and 6 bases from J, with 10 bases between. The CDR3 length is 14 residues. The CDR3 bases are TGTGCCAGCAGTTACTGGGGTCCGGGTCAGCCCCAGCATTTT. The encoded protein is CASSYWGPGQPQHF.

This chain uses TRBV5-1 with TRBJ1-1, with 9 bases aligning to TRBD1. With 3 bases clipped from V and 4 bases from J, the junction kept 7 bases outside the gene matches. Germline assignment: CDR1 SGHRS and CDR2 YFSETQ. This CDR3 has 15 residues. The CDR3 coding sequence is TGCGCCAGCAGCTCCCGGACAGGGGCTGGCACTGAAGCTTTCTTT. Amino acids: CASSSRTGAGTEAFF.

V and J are TRBV10-3 and TRBJ2-3; 9 nucleotides agree with TRBD2. After removal of 4 bases from V and 6 bases from J, the junction contained 11 bases not matched to a gene. This CDR3 is 16 amino acids long. CDR1 and CDR2 (germline): ENHRY, SYGVKD. This CDR3 reads CAISGGRAGGMDTQYF. The CDR3 DNA is TGTGCCATCAGTGGAGGCCGGGCGGGAGGGATGGATACGCAGTATTTT.

J is TRBJ1-2 and V is TRBV7-8, with a weak D call TRBD1 (5 bases). Trimming shortened V by 5 bases and J by 3 bases, and 10 bases separated the two germline ends. This CDR3 is 13 amino acids long. Germline loops: CDR1 SGHVS, CDR2 FQNEAQ. Here the CDR3 reads CASSLGTDYGYTF. CDR3 sequence (DNA): TGTGCCAGCAGCCTCGGGACCGACTATGGCTACACCTTC.

V usage is TRBV2 and J usage is TRBJ1-5, with D hard to call. CDR1 is SNHLY, CDR2 FYNNEI, per germline. This CDR3 region has 13 residues. Deletions cut 4 bases from V and 5 bases from J, with 9 bases between. Written as DNA, the CDR3 is TGTGCCAGCAGTGTCCTATCGGATCAGCCCCAGCATTTT. Translation gives CASSVLSDQPQHF.

In this sample, this clone turned up once. The rearrangement links TRBV6-1 to TRBJ1-2, with 7 positions matching TRBD1. J was trimmed by 10 bases and V by 7 bases; bases with no gene match: 15. Germline V gene lookup returns CDR1 MNHNS and CDR2 SASEGT. CDR3 length: 14 residues. The DNA for the CDR3 is TGTGCCAGCAATGACCGGGACAGCGTAACCCACTACACCTTC. Its translation is CASNDRDSVTHYTF.

This sequence joins TRBV3-1 (or the pseudogene TRBV3-2) and TRBJ2-1; no clear D. V was shortened by 2 bases and J by 4 bases, with 18 bases between the two germline ends. From germline, CDR1 is LGHDT and CDR2 YNNKEL (reference sequence). There are 17 residues in the CDR3. CDR3 residues: CASSQLPTLGPYNEQFF. In nucleotides, the CDR3 is TGTGCCAGCAGCCAACTTCCCACCCTTGGTCCTTACAATGAGCAGTTCTTC.

This sequence joins TRBV6-5 and TRBJ1-6, with 10 bases that match TRBD1. Germline-derived CDR1 and CDR2 are MNHEY and SVGAGI. This CDR3 has 15 residues. V dropped 7 bases and J dropped 8; count of bases not matched to a gene: 8. CDR3 DNA sequence: TGTGCCAGCACCCCCGGGACAGGGGTTCATTCACCCCTCCACTTT. Translating gives CASTPGTGVHSPLHF.

This clone was detected once. J is TRBJ1-5 and V is TRBV24-1, with TRBD1 matching over 7 bases. This CDR3 region has 17 residues. Germline values: CDR1 KGHDR, CDR2 SFDVKD. Trimming took 3 bases from V and 0 from J; bases not matched to a gene: 7. CDR3 nucleotides: TGTGCCACCAGTGATAAAGGGACAGCAGTTAGCAATCAGCCCCAGCATTTT. Translating it yields CATSDKGTAVSNQPQHF.

J is TRBJ2-7 and V is TRBV21-1. TRBV21-1 has pseudogene status. The CDR3 length is 11 residues. Here the CDR3 DNA reads TGTGCCAGCAGCAAAGTACACGAGCAGTACTTC. This gives the protein CASSKVHEQYF.

This clone has a single count. The genes are TRBV9 and TRBJ2-2; 7 bases are shared with TRBD1. CDR3 size: 12 residues. V was clipped by 4 bases and J by 8 bases; unmatched bases: 2. Germline loops: CDR1 SGDLS, CDR2 YYNGEE. The CDR3 here is CASSQDRGELFF. In DNA form, the CDR3 reads TGTGCCAGCAGCCAGGACAGGGGGGAGCTGTTTTTT.

The chain carries TRBV6-6 and TRBJ1-1; D remains unclear. This CDR3 spans 11 amino acids. Trimming removed 7 bases at V and 5 bases at J, with 8 bases between. CDR1 MNHNY and CDR2 SVGAGI come from the germline V gene (reference sequence). Here the CDR3 DNA reads TGTGCCAGCATCACCCGGACTGAAGCTTTCTTT. This codes for CASITRTEAFF.

V and J are TRBV6-2 or TRBV6-3 and TRBJ1-1; D gene unclear. Trimming took 6 bases from V and 1 from J, leaving 9 bases between them. The length of the CDR3 is 13 residues. Germline V gene lookup returns CDR1 MNHEY and CDR2 SVGEGT. CDR3 sequence: CASSSDWNTEAFF. The CDR3 nucleotides read TGTGCCAGCAGCTCGGACTGGAACACTGAAGCTTTCTTT.

This chain uses TRBV9 with TRBJ1-2; TRBD1 is a possible D gene (6 bases). The V gene lost 3 bases and the J gene lost 6 bases, with 9 bases spanning the gap. This CDR3 contains 12 residues. CDR1 is SGDLS and CDR2 is YYNGEE in the germline V gene. The CDR3 sequence is CASSAGGHGYTF. CDR3 coding DNA: TGTGCCAGCAGCGCGGGGGGCCATGGCTACACCTTC.

The J gene is TRBJ1-5, the V gene TRBV19, with no clear D. The germline CDR1 and CDR2 sequences are LNHDA and SQIVND (reference sequence). V lost 3 bases and J lost 0, with 9 bases in between. The CDR3 extends over 15 amino acids. The CDR3, as DNA: TGTGCCAGTAGTATGCCAGGCTATAGCAATCAGCCCCAGCATTTT. This gives the protein CASSMPGYSNQPQHF.

This clone was detected only a few times. V gene TRBV29-1 combines with J gene TRBJ1-2; D is undetermined. V lost 6 bases and J 4 bases, leaving 12 bases between the germline ends. CDR3 length: 12 residues. Germline V CDR1 and CDR2: SQVTM, ANQGSEA. This CDR3 reads CSVSVGSYGYTF. Here the CDR3 DNA reads TGCAGCGTCTCCGTAGGAAGCTATGGCTACACCTTC.

J is TRBJ2-1 and V is TRBV5-1; 10 bases are shared with TRBD2. The CDR3 runs to 14 residues. Trimming at V came to 3 bases and at J to 10 bases, leaving 7 bases not matched to a gene. Germline V lookup: CDR1 SGHRS, CDR2 YFSETQ. The chain's CDR3 is CASSSQREGREQFF. The CDR3 DNA sequence: TGCGCCAGCAGCTCCCAGCGGGAGGGACGAGAGCAGTTCTTC.

Of note for this clone: Other DNA sequences in the same sample also yield this CDR3. V gene TRBV5-6 combines with J gene TRBJ2-1; D ambiguous. Germline V gene lookup returns CDR1 SGHDT and CDR2 YYEEEE. The CDR3 is made up of 11 amino acids. Between the trimmed V and J ends, which lost 3 bases and 7 bases, there was a span of 5 bases. The CDR3 nucleotides read TGTGCCAGCAGCTCTGGGAATGAGCAGTTCTTC. This codes for CASSSGNEQFF.